A single sample is the source of the 18 T cell receptor beta chains below, sequenced in a study of cytomegalovirus exposure and HLA in healthy donors (dated by TCRdb to the late 2010s). Receptor libraries were prepared by the immunoSEQ multiplex PCR assay. The multiplex PCR relied on a mix of 60 forward primers for TCR Vbeta segments and 13 reverse primers for TCR Jbeta segments. In TCRdb, the immuneACCESS table is reduced to in-frame sequences with V and J assigned. These tables do not hold every clone; where another copy was compared, an unresolved V gene accounts for under half, and the others remain unexplained. In all, the sample holds approximately 100,000 clones, and 70% to 80% of those were seen once. 2.6% of the sample rests with the top ten. Source material: PBMCs. The receptor set was obtained from a man aged 50 or older in good health and CMV-seropositive.

J is TRBJ2-7 and V is TRBV9; TRBD1 agrees at 8 bases. The CDR3 is made up of 15 amino acids. The V and J ends lost 0 bases and 2 bases, in that order; junction bases with no gene match: 4. The germline CDR1 and CDR2 sequences are SGDLS and YYNGEE. The DNA for the CDR3 is TGTGCCAGCAGCGTAGCTTCACAGGGGGCCTACGAGCAGTACTTC. Translation: CASSVASQGAYEQYF.

V is TRBV5-4 and J is TRBJ2-7; 7 positions agree with TRBD2. The germline V gene encodes CDR1 SGHNT and CDR2 YYREEE (reference sequence). Trimming removed 4 bases from V and 7 bases from J; junction bases left unmatched: 14. This CDR3 is built from 15 residues. The CDR3 coding sequence is TGTGCCAGCAGCAACGACGGGAGGCCGGGTGGGGAGCAGTACTTC. It codes for CASSNDGRPGGEQYF.

The CDR3 region is CASTSRTGDYGYTF. The CDR3 DNA reads TGTGCCAGTACAAGTAGAACAGGGGACTATGGCTACACCTTC. The chain has TRBV6-1 and TRBJ1-2, with 7 bases matching TRBD1. Germline CDR1 and CDR2: MNHNS and SASEGT. V shed 9 bases and J 3 bases; nucleotides not matched to a gene: 10. The CDR3 covers 14 residues.

In its sample, this clone was seen a few times. The CDR3 coding sequence is TGCGCCAGCAGCTTGGGTCTAGCGGGGTGGGTTGAGCAGTTCTTC. It specifies CASSLGLAGWVEQFF. The gene calls are TRBV5-1 and TRBJ2-1, with TRBD2 identical over 9 bases. V dropped 0 bases and J dropped 9; count of bases not matched to a gene: 7. CDR1 and CDR2 from the germline V gene are SGHRS and YFSETQ. The CDR3 runs 15 residues.

This clone appeared once. This chain uses TRBV27 with TRBJ2-7; 9 bases map to TRBD1. Per germline, CDR1 MNHEY and CDR2 SMNVEV (reference sequence). J was trimmed by 1 base and V by 6 bases; bases with no gene match: 4. This CDR3 is 14 amino acids long. CDR3 sequence reads: CASRPDRGSYEQYF. CDR3 DNA: TGTGCCAGCAGACCGGACAGGGGTTCCTACGAGCAGTACTTC.

This rearrangement joins TRBV4-1 to TRBJ2-7; 9 nucleotides align to TRBD1. The V and J ends lost 1 base and 4 bases, in that order; junction bases with no gene match: 5. The germline V gene encodes CDR1 MGHRA and CDR2 YSYEKL. The CDR3 has 15 amino acids. CDR3 nucleotide sequence: TGCGCCAGCAGCCAAGTACGGACAGGGGCTTACGAGCAGTACTTC. As protein: CASSQVRTGAYEQYF.

This sequence joins TRBV6-4 and TRBJ1-1; no reliable D call. The CDR3 length is 12 residues. Trimming took off 6 bases at V and 1 base at J, with 6 bases between the two ends. Germline assignment: CDR1 MRHNA and CDR2 SNTAGT. For the CDR3, the DNA is TGTGCCAGCAGAGCAGGGAACACTGAAGCTTTCTTT. It translates to CASRAGNTEAFF.

The chain's CDR3 is CASSAGQWGEAFF. As DNA, the CDR3 is TGTGCCAGCAGTGCTGGACAGTGGGGTGAAGCTTTCTTT. The V call is TRBV6-1, the J call TRBJ1-1; D possibly corresponds to TRBD1 (6 bases). The CDR3 sequence is 13 residues long. Trimming removed 4 bases from V and 7 bases from J, with 13 bases in between. Germline values: CDR1 MNHNS, CDR2 SASEGT.

V gene TRBV7-6 combines with J gene TRBJ2-7; TRBD2 matches at 11 bases. The CDR3 loop spans 15 amino acids. J lost 3 bases, V lost 3 bases, and 4 bases had no gene match. The germline CDR1 and CDR2 sequences are SGHVS and FNYEAQ. CDR3 DNA sequence: TGTGCCAGCAGCTTGACTAGCGGGGCATTCTACGAGCAGTACTTC. Residues: CASSLTSGAFYEQYF.

V and J are TRBV9 and TRBJ2-7; a weak D match, TRBD2 (5 bases). V was pared by 4 bases and J by 8 bases, with 16 bases between. Germline V gene sequence: CDR1 SGDLS, CDR2 YYNGEE. The length of the CDR3 is 13 residues. The CDR3 DNA is TGTGCCAGCAGCCCCGGGGAGCCGTGGAAGCAGTACTTC. Encoded protein: CASSPGEPWKQYF.

The chain recombines TRBV9 with TRBJ2-1; TRBD2 matches at 10 bases. CDR1 SGDLS and CDR2 YYNGEE come from the germline V gene. The CDR3 totals 17 residues. Trimming at V came to 0 bases and at J to 6 bases, leaving 9 bases not matched to a gene. CDR3 sequence: CASSVVKAGGLSNEQFF. CDR3 sequence (DNA): TGTGCCAGCAGCGTAGTCAAAGCGGGGGGGCTTAGCAATGAGCAGTTCTTC. Looking up the rest from reference TRBV9 and TRBJ2-1 gives the full variable domain: DSGVTQTPKHLITATGQRVTLRCSPRSGDLSVYWYQQSLDQGLQFLIQYYNGEERAKGNILERFSAQQFPDLHSELNLSSLELGDSALYFCASSVVKAGGLSNEQFFGPGTRLTVL.

This chain joins TRBV11-2 and TRBJ2-3; D is perhaps TRBD1 (5 bases). Between the trimmed V and J ends, which lost 5 bases and 0 bases, there was a span of 15 bases. CDR1 and CDR2 (germline): SGHAT, FQNNGV. The CDR3 runs 16 residues. The CDR3 nucleotides are TGTGCCAGCAGCCGAGACAGTTTCTCTAGCACAGATACGCAGTATTTT. Its protein is CASSRDSFSSTDTQYF.

Written as DNA, the CDR3 is TGTGCCAGCAGTGAATCCGGGTCCTTAGGTGAAGCTTTCTTT. Translation: CASSESGSLGEAFF. The rearrangement joins TRBV2 to TRBJ1-1; D is uncertain. Trimming stripped 2 bases from V and 7 bases from J, with 14 bases between. The germline CDR1 and CDR2 sequences are SNHLY and FYNNEI. This CDR3 is 14 amino acids long.

V is TRBV11-1 and J is TRBJ2-7; 10 bases fit TRBD2. The CDR3 runs to 15 residues. Trimming cost V 5 bases and J 3 bases; bases outside gene matches: 7. Germline values: CDR1 SGHAT, CDR2 FQDESV (reference sequence). CDR3 nucleotide sequence: TGTGCCAGCAGCCCCGGGACTAGCGAATACTACGAGCAGTACTTC. Encoded protein: CASSPGTSEYYEQYF.

The chain couples TRBV6-5 to TRBJ1-2; tentatively, D is TRBD1 (5 bases). Germline V gives CDR1 MNHEY, CDR2 SVGAGI. The V end lost 7 bases, the J end lost 5 bases, and 20 bases lay between the germline ends. The length of the CDR3 is 15 residues. The CDR3 sequence is CASITAPKGIYGYTF. CDR3 DNA: TGTGCCAGCATCACGGCACCAAAGGGGATATATGGCTACACCTTC.

V gene TRBV5-8 combines with J gene TRBJ1-1; TRBD1 is a possible D gene (5 bases). Germline V gene data show CDR1 as SGHTS and CDR2 as YDEGEE. The V end was cut by 2 bases, the J end by 1 base, with 6 bases between. This CDR3 contains 13 residues. Written as DNA, the CDR3 is TGTGCCAGCAGCTTAAGGGGGAACACTGAAGCTTTCTTT. Translated: CASSLRGNTEAFF.

For the CDR3, the DNA is TGTGCCAGCAGTCATCCCGGGACAGGGTTTGCGGTGGGAATAGGCAGGGGCTCCTACAATGAGCAGTTCTTC. Translating it yields CASSHPGTGFAVGIGRGSYNEQFF. V is TRBV2 and J is TRBJ2-1; 9 positions agree with TRBD1. The ends lost 5 bases at V and 0 bases at J; junction bases unmatched: 29. In germline, CDR1 is SNHLY, CDR2 FYNNEI. The CDR3 has 24 amino acids.

This chain links TRBV4-2 with TRBJ2-5; no clear D gene. The length of the CDR3 is 11 residues. Germline CDR1 reads LGHNA; CDR2 reads YNFKEQ. The V gene lost 6 bases and the J gene lost 4 bases, with 6 bases spanning the gap. CDR3 nucleotides: TGTGCCAGCAGGTCGGGAGAGACCCAGTACTTC. Protein: CASRSGETQYF.